The entry below gives a single T cell receptor beta chain sequence along with its context. The target antigen is unknown. This specimen belongs to a study of cytomegalovirus exposure and HLA in healthy donors. Study as a whole: For the approximately 400 genotyped donors, 75% to 90% fell within the Caucasian-associated ancestry cluster.

Study-wide findings and caveats: An analysis was carried out later, and it reportedly showed fewer N-insertions in an Asian-associated ancestry cluster than the roughly 700-donor mean. Confirmation in vitro established that a few CMV-associated chains were specific for CMV antigens. In a later analysis, several top co-occurrence clusters appeared linked to parvovirus B19, influenza, CMV and Epstein-Barr virus.

The CDR3 length is 16 residues. In the PCR, 60 Vbeta and 13 Jbeta primers were used. Method: immunoSEQ multiplex PCR; TCRdb's copy keeps in-frame clones and lacks some. The table has under 200,000 clones, around 80% seen once; the top ten hold about 1.5%. This clonotype was sampled from a woman aged 18-30 years in good health and CMV-seronegative. This rearrangement joins TRBV21-1 to TRBJ2-7; the table gives TRBD1 as D, unverified against the DNA. TRBV21-1 is a known pseudogene. Sequencing was performed on PBMCs. As DNA, the CDR3 is TGTGCCAGCAGCTTCCGGGACAGGGGGTTTTCCTACGAGCAGTACTTC. Residues: CASSFRDRGFSYEQYF.